This passage covers 19 T cell receptor beta chains from one sample sequenced in a study of monozygotic twins with cystic fibrosis. Libraries were prepared by immunoSEQ multiplex PCR; TCRdb keeps only in-frame clonotypes and omits some of them. The sample lists about 10,000 clones, 99% occurring once. The sequencing input was blood. The receptor source for this set is a man aged 18 to 30 with cystic fibrosis.

The genes are TRBV10-3 and TRBJ2-3, with TRBD2 matching 8 bases. CDR3 length: 14 amino acids. J was trimmed by 6 bases and V by 6 bases; bases with no gene match: 8. The germline V gene encodes CDR1 ENHRY and CDR2 SYGVKD. CDR3 region: CAISRLAREDTQYF. CDR3 DNA: TGTGCCATCAGCCGACTAGCGAGAGAGGATACGCAGTATTTT.

The gene calls are TRBV7-2 and TRBJ1-2; the match to TRBD1 covers 9 bases. The CDR3 spans 16 residues. Looked up from germline, CDR1 is SGHTA and CDR2 is FQGNSA. Losses at the gene ends were 5 bases for V and 4 bases for J; bases not matched to a gene: 11. CDR3 sequence reads: CASSDGRTGVLYGYTF. DNA of the CDR3: TGTGCCAGCAGCGACGGACGGACAGGGGTGCTCTATGGCTACACCTTC.

A single count supports this clone. V is TRBV6-5 and J is TRBJ2-7; D may be TRBD1 (5 bases). The CDR3 runs 15 residues. The germline V gene encodes CDR1 MNHEY and CDR2 SVGAGI. Trimming took off 6 bases at V and 1 base at J, with 16 bases between the two ends. The CDR3 DNA is TGTGCCAGCAGACCTAGGGGCGGAGCTTCCTACGAGCAGTACTTC. Translation: CASRPRGGASYEQYF.

The gene calls are TRBV6-1 and TRBJ1-5, with 9 bases identical to TRBD1. J gave up 7 bases and V 5 bases, and 6 bases lay outside the gene matches. CDR3 length: 14 residues. Germline CDR1 reads MNHNS; CDR2 reads SASEGT. In DNA form, the CDR3 reads TGTGCCAGCAGTACGACAGGGGGACGGCAGCCCCAGCATTTT. Its protein is CASSTTGGRQPQHF.

The J gene is TRBJ1-1, the V gene TRBV5-1; 9 nucleotides line up with TRBD1. The germline V gene encodes CDR1 SGHRS and CDR2 YFSETQ. The CDR3 spans 16 residues. V shed 4 bases, J shed 1 base, and the junction held 8 bases outside the gene matches. In DNA, the CDR3 is TGCGCCAGCAGCCCTTCGGGACAGGGATCGAACACTGAAGCTTTCTTT. Translating gives CASSPSGQGSNTEAFF.

The rearrangement links TRBV9 to TRBJ2-7; 9 bases align to TRBD2. The CDR3 is 16 residues long. The V and J ends lost 0 bases and 6 bases, in that order; junction bases with no gene match: 10. Per the germline V gene, CDR1 is SGDLS and CDR2 is YYNGEE. The chain's CDR3 is CASSVGSGSPLSEQYF. The CDR3 DNA reads TGTGCCAGCAGCGTAGGTAGCGGGAGTCCTCTCAGCGAGCAGTACTTC.

V gene TRBV19 combines with J gene TRBJ1-4; D perhaps matches TRBD1 (6 bases). V lost 7 bases to trimming and J lost 8 bases, with 14 bases between them. Germline CDR1 is LNHDA and CDR2 is SQIVND (reference sequence). The CDR3 runs to 13 residues. DNA for the CDR3: TGTGCCAGTACCCTGGGACACTCAGAAAAACTGTTTTTT. Translating it yields CASTLGHSEKLFF.

The rearrangement links TRBV21-1 to TRBJ1-1. TRBV21-1 is classified as a pseudogene. This CDR3 has 13 residues. Here the CDR3 DNA reads TGTGCCAGCAGCAAAGGGGAAGGGGAGGAGGCTTTCTTT. It is translated as CASSKGEGEEAFF.

Concerning this clone itself: At one end, the junction sequence differs from germline, possibly due to a read error. V gene TRBV2 combines with J gene TRBJ1-1; 8 nucleotides align to TRBD1. The germline gives CDR1 SNHLY, CDR2 FYNNEI. This CDR3 is 10 amino acids long. CDR3 amino acids: CASSGDRLIF. CDR3 DNA sequence: TGTGCCAGCAGTGGGGACAGGTTAATCTTT.

The chain has TRBV11-2 and TRBJ2-1; D is possibly TRBD1 or TRBD2 (5 bases each). The CDR3 covers 16 residues. Per germline, CDR1 SGHAT and CDR2 FQNNGV. V lost 0 bases and J lost 8, with 17 bases in between. The CDR3 reads CASSLDPRGRPDEQFF. The CDR3 bases are TGTGCCAGCAGCTTAGATCCCCGGGGCAGACCGGATGAGCAGTTCTTC.

The chain joins TRBV10-3 to TRBJ1-6; 7 bases map to TRBD1. The germline gives CDR1 ENHRY, CDR2 SYGVKD. This CDR3 has 14 amino acids. V trimming: 2 bases; J trimming: 10 bases; junction bases outside the gene matches: 5. The CDR3 sequence: CAISETGERSPLHF. CDR3 nucleotides: TGTGCCATCAGTGAGACAGGGGAAAGATCACCCCTCCACTTT.

This clone was detected once. The chain couples TRBV5-1 to TRBJ2-3, with D uncertain. This CDR3 contains 15 residues. Deletions cut 4 bases from V and 0 bases from J, with 12 bases between. In germline, CDR1 is SGHRS, CDR2 YFSETQ. DNA of the CDR3: TGCGCCAGCAGCCTTGTAACTCCTAGCACAGATACGCAGTATTTT. As protein: CASSLVTPSTDTQYF.

The rearrangement links TRBV25-1 to TRBJ1-1; the D gene is possibly TRBD1 (5 bases). This CDR3 contains 17 residues. V lost 3 bases, J lost 1 base, and 18 bases lay in between. Per germline, CDR1 MGHDK and CDR2 SYGVNS. CDR3 nucleotide sequence: TGTGCCAGCAGTGATGGATTGGGAGGGACCAAGAACACTGAAGCTTTCTTT. Its translation: CASSDGLGGTKNTEAFF.

This clone appeared once. J is TRBJ1-1 and V is TRBV7-2, with D possibly matching TRBD1 (5 bases). From germline, CDR1 is SGHTA and CDR2 FQGNSA. CDR3 length equals 15 residues. The V end lost 1 base, the J end lost 4 bases, and 13 bases lay between the germline ends. CDR3 residues: CASSLDRGHGTEAFF. Here the CDR3 DNA reads TGTGCCAGCAGCTTAGATAGGGGTCATGGCACTGAAGCTTTCTTT.

This rearrangement joins TRBV30 to TRBJ2-7, with TRBD1 identical over 7 bases. CDR1 GTSNPN and CDR2 SVGIG come from the germline V gene (reference sequence). The CDR3 sequence is 13 residues long. Trimming took 3 bases from V and 4 from J; bases not matched to a gene: 6. CDR3 sequence (DNA): TGTGCCTGGAGCCGACAGGGTACGTACGAGCAGTACTTC. Its protein product is CAWSRQGTYEQYF. The whole variable domain, remainder taken from reference TRBV30 and TRBJ2-7, is SQTIHQWPATLVQPVGSPLSLECTVEGTSNPNLYWYRQAAGRGLQLLFYSVGIGQISSEVPQNLSASRPQDRQFILSSKKLLLSDSGFYLCAWSRQGTYEQYFGPGTRLTVT.

Here the CDR3 reads CAISVAGGDYEQYF. As DNA, the CDR3 is TGTGCCATCAGTGTTGCAGGGGGCGACTACGAGCAGTACTTC. This chain connects TRBV10-3 to TRBJ2-7; 8 bases match TRBD1. The V and J ends lost 4 bases and 3 bases, in that order; junction bases with no gene match: 5. This CDR3 is built from 14 residues. Germline CDR1 and CDR2: ENHRY and SYGVKD.

The chain employs TRBV6-6 and TRBJ2-3; TRBD2 matches at 11 bases. V was pared by 4 bases and J by 4 bases, with 4 bases of the junction left unmatched. Germline CDR1 MNHNY, CDR2 SVGAGI (reference sequence). This CDR3 spans 15 amino acids. CDR3 DNA sequence: TGTGCCAGCAGTTTAGCGGGAGGGCACGCAGATACGCAGTATTTT. It codes for CASSLAGGHADTQYF.

The chain combines TRBV5-6 with TRBJ1-2, with TRBD1 as a possible D gene (5 bases). V lost 4 bases, J lost 2 bases, and 12 bases lay in between. In germline, CDR1 is SGHDT, CDR2 YYEEEE. CDR3 size: 14 residues. CDR3 DNA: TGTGCCAGCAGCCCGGGACTGATAAACTATGGCTACACCTTC. This encodes CASSPGLINYGYTF.

The gene calls are TRBV5-4 and TRBJ2-1, with TRBD1 matching 7 bases. The CDR3 covers 15 residues. The V and J ends lost 0 bases and 3 bases, in that order; junction bases with no gene match: 3. Germline CDR1 reads SGHNT; CDR2 reads YYREEE (reference sequence). The CDR3 sequence: CASSLDRGIYNEQFF. The DNA for the CDR3 is TGTGCCAGCAGCTTGGACAGGGGCATCTACAATGAGCAGTTCTTC.